The T cell receptor (beta chain) described here comes from a study of glioma-infiltrating T cells after dendritic cell vaccination. As to time point: after dendritic cell vaccination, including at tumor progression/relapse. With 5 bases clipped from V and 6 bases from J, the junction kept 3 bases outside the gene matches. The germline V gene has CDR1 LNHDA and CDR2 SQIVND (reference sequence). The CDR3 spans 13 residues. Data came from immunoSEQ multiplex PCR; TCRdb stores just in-frame clones and leaves some out. The sample records about 87,000 clones, around 83% being singletons. This sequence originates from a human donor with glioblastoma. The chain links TRBV19 to TRBJ2-2, with 7 bases that match TRBD1. Sample: blood, taken after dendritic cell vaccination. The CDR3 region is CASSGDRAGELFF. As DNA, the CDR3 is TGTGCCAGTAGTGGAGACAGGGCCGGGGAGCTGTTTTTT.